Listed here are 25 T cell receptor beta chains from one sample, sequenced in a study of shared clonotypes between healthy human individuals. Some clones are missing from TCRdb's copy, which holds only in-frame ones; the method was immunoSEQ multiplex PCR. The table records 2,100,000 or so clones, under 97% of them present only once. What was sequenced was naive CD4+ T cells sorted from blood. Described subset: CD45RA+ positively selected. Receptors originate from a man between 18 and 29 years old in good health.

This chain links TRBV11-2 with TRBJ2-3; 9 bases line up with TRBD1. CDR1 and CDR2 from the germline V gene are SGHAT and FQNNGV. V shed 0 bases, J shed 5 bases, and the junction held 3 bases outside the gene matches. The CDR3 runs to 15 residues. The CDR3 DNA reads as TGTGCCAGCAGCTTAGATGGGACAGGGAGAGATACGCAGTATTTT. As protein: CASSLDGTGRDTQYF.

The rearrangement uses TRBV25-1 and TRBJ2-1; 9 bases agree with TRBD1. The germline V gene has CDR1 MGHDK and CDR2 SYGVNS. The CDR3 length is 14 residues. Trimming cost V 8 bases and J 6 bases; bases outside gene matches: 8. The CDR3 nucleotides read TGTGCCAGCTCTGAACAGGGGGCGGGCAATGAGCAGTTCTTC. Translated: CASSEQGAGNEQFF.

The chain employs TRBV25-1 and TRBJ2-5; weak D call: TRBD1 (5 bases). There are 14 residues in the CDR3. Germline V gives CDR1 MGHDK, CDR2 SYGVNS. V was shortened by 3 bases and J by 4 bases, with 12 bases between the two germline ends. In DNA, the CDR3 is TGTGCCAGCAGTGACCCGGGCAGGGTAGAGACCCAGTACTTC. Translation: CASSDPGRVETQYF.

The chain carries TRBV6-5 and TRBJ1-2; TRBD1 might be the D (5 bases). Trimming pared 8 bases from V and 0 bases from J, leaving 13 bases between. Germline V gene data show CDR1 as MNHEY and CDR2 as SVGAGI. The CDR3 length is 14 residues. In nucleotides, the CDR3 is TGTGCCAGCGGAGGGACGAAATCTAACTATGGCTACACCTTC. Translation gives CASGGTKSNYGYTF.

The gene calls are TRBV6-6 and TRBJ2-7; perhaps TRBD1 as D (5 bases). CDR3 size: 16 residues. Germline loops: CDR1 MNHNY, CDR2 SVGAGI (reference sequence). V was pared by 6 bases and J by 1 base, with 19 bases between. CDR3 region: CASRDPGRGTSYEQYF. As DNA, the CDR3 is TGTGCCAGCAGAGACCCCGGAAGGGGAACGTCCTACGAGCAGTACTTC.

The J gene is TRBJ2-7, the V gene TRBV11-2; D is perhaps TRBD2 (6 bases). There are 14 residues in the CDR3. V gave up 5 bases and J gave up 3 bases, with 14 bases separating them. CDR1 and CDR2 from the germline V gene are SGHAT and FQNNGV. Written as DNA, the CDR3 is TGTGCCAGCAGCACCAGTGGGGGGATCTACGAGCAGTACTTC. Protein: CASSTSGGIYEQYF.

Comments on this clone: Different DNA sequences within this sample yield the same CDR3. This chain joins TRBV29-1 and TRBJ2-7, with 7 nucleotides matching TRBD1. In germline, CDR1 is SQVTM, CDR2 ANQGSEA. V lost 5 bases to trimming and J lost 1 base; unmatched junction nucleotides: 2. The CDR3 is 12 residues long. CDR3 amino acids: CSVPGQSYEQYF. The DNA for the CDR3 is TGCAGCGTTCCGGGACAGTCCTACGAGCAGTACTTC.

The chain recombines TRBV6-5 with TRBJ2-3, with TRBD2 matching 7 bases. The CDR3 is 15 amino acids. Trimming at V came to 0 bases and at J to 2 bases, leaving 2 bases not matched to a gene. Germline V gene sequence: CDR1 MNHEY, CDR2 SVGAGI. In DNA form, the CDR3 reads TGTGCCAGCAGTTACTCGCGGGGGACCACAGATACGCAGTATTTT. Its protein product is CASSYSRGTTDTQYF.

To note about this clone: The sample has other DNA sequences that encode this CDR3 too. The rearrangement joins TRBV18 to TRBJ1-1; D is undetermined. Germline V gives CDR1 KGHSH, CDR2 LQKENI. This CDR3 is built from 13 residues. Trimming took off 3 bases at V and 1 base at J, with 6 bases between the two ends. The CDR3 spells CASSPRENTEAFF. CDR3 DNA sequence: TGTGCCAGCTCACCGAGGGAGAACACTGAAGCTTTCTTT.

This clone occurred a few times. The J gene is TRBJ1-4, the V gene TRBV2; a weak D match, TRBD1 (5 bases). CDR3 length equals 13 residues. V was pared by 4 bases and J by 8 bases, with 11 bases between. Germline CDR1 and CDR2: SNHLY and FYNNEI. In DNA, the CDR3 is TGTGCCAGCAGTGCCGGGACCGGGGAAAAACTGTTTTTT. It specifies CASSAGTGEKLFF.

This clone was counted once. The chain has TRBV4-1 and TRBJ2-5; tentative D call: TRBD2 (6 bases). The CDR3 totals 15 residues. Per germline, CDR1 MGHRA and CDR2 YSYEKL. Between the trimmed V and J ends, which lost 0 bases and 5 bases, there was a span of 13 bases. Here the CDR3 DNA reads TGCGCCAGCAGCCAAGAATGGCAGGAGGGGGAGACCCAGTACTTC. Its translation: CASSQEWQEGETQYF.

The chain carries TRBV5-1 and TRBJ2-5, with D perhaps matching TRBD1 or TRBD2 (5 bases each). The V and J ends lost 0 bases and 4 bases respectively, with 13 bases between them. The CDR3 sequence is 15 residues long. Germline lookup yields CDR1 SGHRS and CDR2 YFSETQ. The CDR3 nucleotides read TGCGCCAGCAGCTTGGCGGTAGGGACGGGAGAGACCCAGTACTTC. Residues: CASSLAVGTGETQYF. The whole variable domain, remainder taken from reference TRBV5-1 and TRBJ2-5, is KAGVTQTPRYLIKTRGQQVTLSCSPISGHRSVSWYQQTPGQGLQFLFEYFSETQRNKGNFPGRFSGRQFSNSRSEMNVSTLELGDSALYLCASSLAVGTGETQYFGPGTRLLVL.

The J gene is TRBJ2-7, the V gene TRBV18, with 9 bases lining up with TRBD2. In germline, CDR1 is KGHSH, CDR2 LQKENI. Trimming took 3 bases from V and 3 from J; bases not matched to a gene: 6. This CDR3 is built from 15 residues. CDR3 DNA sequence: TGTGCCAGCTCACCCGCAGATAGCGGGAGCTACGAGCAGTACTTC. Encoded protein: CASSPADSGSYEQYF.

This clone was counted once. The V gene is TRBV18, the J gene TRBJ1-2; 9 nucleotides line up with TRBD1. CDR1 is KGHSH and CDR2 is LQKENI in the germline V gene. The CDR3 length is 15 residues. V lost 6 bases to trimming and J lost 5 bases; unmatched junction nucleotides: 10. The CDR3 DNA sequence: TGTGCCAGCTCCCCCGGGACAGGGAATTATTATGGCTACACCTTC. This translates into CASSPGTGNYYGYTF.

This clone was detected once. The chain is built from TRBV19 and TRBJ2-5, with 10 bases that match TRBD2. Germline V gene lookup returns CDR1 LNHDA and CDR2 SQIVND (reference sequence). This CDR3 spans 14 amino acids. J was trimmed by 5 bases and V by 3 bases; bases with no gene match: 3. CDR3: CASSILAGAETQYF. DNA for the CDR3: TGTGCCAGTAGTATCCTAGCGGGGGCGGAGACCCAGTACTTC.

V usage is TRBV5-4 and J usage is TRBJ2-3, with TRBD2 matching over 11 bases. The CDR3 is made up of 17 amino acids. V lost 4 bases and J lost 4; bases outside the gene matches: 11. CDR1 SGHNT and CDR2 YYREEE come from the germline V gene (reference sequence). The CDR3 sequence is CASSGLAGGRRSDTQYF. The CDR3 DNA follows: TGTGCCAGCAGCGGGCTAGCGGGAGGTCGGCGGTCAGATACGCAGTATTTT.

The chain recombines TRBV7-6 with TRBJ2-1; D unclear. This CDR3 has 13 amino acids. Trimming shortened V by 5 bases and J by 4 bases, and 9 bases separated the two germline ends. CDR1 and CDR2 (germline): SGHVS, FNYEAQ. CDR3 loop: CASSKQGYNEQFF. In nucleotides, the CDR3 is TGTGCCAGCAGCAAACAAGGATACAATGAGCAGTTCTTC.

This CDR3 reads CASSNPGQLGADTQYF. CDR3 coding DNA: TGTGCCAGTAGTAATCCGGGACAACTCGGCGCAGATACGCAGTATTTT. The chain uses TRBV19 and TRBJ2-3, with D possibly being TRBD1 (6 bases). CDR1 and CDR2 from the germline V gene are LNHDA and SQIVND (reference sequence). The CDR3 consists of 16 residues. Trimming removed 4 bases from V and 4 bases from J, with 18 bases in between.

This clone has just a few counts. The CDR3 sequence: CASSPLTSGGASYNEQFF. Here the CDR3 DNA reads TGTGCCAGCAGTCCCTTGACTAGCGGGGGGGCCTCCTACAATGAGCAGTTCTTC. The V gene is TRBV28, the J gene TRBJ2-1; 14 nucleotides match TRBD2. Trimming removed 5 bases from V and 0 bases from J; junction bases left unmatched: 6. This CDR3 has 18 residues. CDR1 MDHEN and CDR2 SYDVKM come from the germline V gene.

This CDR3 reads CAWRREDTQYF. The CDR3 DNA follows: TGTGCCTGGAGGCGGGAGGATACGCAGTATTTT. This chain links TRBV30 with TRBJ2-3, with TRBD2 matching over 7 bases. The CDR3 consists of 11 residues. Germline V gene sequence: CDR1 GTSNPN, CDR2 SVGIG (reference sequence). V was clipped by 3 bases and J by 6 bases; unmatched bases: 0.

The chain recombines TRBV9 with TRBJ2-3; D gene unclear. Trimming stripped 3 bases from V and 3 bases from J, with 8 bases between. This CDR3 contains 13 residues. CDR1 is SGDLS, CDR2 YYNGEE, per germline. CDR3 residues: CASSAGLTDTQYF. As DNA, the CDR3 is TGTGCCAGCAGCGCCGGATTAACAGATACGCAGTATTTT.

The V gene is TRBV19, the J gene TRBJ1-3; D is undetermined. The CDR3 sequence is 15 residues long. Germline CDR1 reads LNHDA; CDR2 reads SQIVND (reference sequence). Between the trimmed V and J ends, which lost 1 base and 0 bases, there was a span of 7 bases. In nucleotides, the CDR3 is TGTGCCAGTAGTATAGCAGCTTTCTCTGGAAACACCATATATTTT. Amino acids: CASSIAAFSGNTIYF. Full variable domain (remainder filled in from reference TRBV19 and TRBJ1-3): DGGITQSPKYLFRKEGQNVTLSCEQNLNHDAMYWYRQDPGQGLRLIYYSQIVNDFQKGDIAEGYSVSREKKESFPLTVTSAQKNPTAFYLCASSIAAFSGNTIYFGEGSWLTVV.

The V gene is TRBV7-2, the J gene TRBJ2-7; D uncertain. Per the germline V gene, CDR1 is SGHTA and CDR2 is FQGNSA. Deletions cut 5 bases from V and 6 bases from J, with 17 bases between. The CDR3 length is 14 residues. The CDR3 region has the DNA TGTGCCAGCAGCCAAAATTCGGGTCCGGGCGAGCAGTACTTC. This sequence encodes CASSQNSGPGEQYF.

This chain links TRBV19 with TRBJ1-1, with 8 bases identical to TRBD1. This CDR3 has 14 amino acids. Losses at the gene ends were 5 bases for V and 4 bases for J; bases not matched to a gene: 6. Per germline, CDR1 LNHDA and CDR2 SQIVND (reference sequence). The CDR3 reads CASSQTGVATEAFF. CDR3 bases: TGTGCCAGTAGTCAGACAGGGGTTGCCACTGAAGCTTTCTTT.

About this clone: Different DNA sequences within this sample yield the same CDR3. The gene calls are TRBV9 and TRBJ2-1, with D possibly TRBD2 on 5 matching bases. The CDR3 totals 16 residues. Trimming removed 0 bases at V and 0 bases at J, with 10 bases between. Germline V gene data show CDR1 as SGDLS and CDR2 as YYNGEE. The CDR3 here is CASSVGGPSSYNEQFF. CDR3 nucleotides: TGTGCCAGCAGCGTAGGAGGGCCGAGCTCCTACAATGAGCAGTTCTTC.